Listed below are T cell receptor beta chains from one sample, sequenced in a study of neurological immune-mediated disorders. A single record per CDR3 protein comes from TCRdb applying MiXCR to the 5' RACE reads. The table lists about 55,000 distinct CDR3 sequences, 4% of them singletons, with roughly 2% in the top ten. Sequencing was performed on CD4+ T cells from blood. These receptors were taken from a woman between 40 and 50 years old with multiple sclerosis. The CDR3 runs from the conserved cysteine through the conserved F or W. The order of the fields is D gene, J gene, clone size, V gene, CDR3 protein, CDR3 DNA. The D gene is left open where the match is weak. Size values are once, few and many counts, or a class for expanded clones, and some rows have none.

d_call: -
j_call: TRBJ1-6
clone_size: many
v_call: TRBV7-9
cdr3_aa: CASSSENSPLHF
cdr3_nt: TGTGCCAGCAGCTCGGAGAATTCACCCCTCCACTTT

d_call: -
j_call: TRBJ1-5
clone_size: many
v_call: TRBV6-5
cdr3_aa: CASSYSGFSDQPQHF
cdr3_nt: TGTGCCAGCAGTTACTCGGGTTTTTCCGATCAGCCCCAGCATTTT

d_call: -
j_call: TRBJ2-5
clone_size: many
v_call: TRBV7-9
cdr3_aa: CASSSGRVTETQYF
cdr3_nt: TGTGCCAGCAGCTCCGGGCGAGTCACAGAGACCCAGTACTTC

d_call: -
j_call: TRBJ2-3
clone_size: few
v_call: TRBV3-1
cdr3_aa: CASSQDGVLRVASADTQYF
cdr3_nt: TGTGCCAGCAGCCAAGATGGCGTACTAAGGGTGGCGAGCGCAGATACGCAGTATTTT

d_call: -
j_call: TRBJ2-7
clone_size: many
v_call: TRBV5-1
cdr3_aa: CASSLRWGGGYEQYF
cdr3_nt: TGCGCCAGCAGCTTGAGGTGGGGGGGCGGCTACGAGCAGTACTTC

d_call: -
j_call: TRBJ1-4
clone_size: -
v_call: TRBV6-6
cdr3_aa: CASSYSIDEKLFF
cdr3_nt: TGTGCCAGCAGTTACTCGATAGATGAAAAACTGTTTTTT

d_call: -
j_call: TRBJ2-7
clone_size: many
v_call: TRBV28
cdr3_aa: CASSFGGSSYEQYF
cdr3_nt: TGTGCCAGCAGTTTTGGGGGGAGCTCCTACGAGCAGTACTTC

d_call: TRBD1
j_call: TRBJ1-2
clone_size: many
v_call: TRBV11-2
cdr3_aa: CASSLRRGDRGRPTF
cdr3_nt: TGTGCCAGCAGCTTAAGAAGGGGGGACAGGGGGCGACCCACCTTC

d_call: -
j_call: TRBJ2-6
clone_size: many
v_call: TRBV5-1
cdr3_aa: CASSLRVSGANVLTF
cdr3_nt: TGCGCCAGCAGCCTACGGGTCTCTGGGGCCAACGTCCTGACTTTC

d_call: -
j_call: TRBJ2-1
clone_size: many
v_call: TRBV29-1
cdr3_aa: CSAAGGPYNEQFF
cdr3_nt: TGCAGCGCCGCCGGGGGGCCCTACAATGAGCAGTTCTTC

d_call: -
j_call: TRBJ1-5
clone_size: many
v_call: TRBV7-2
cdr3_aa: CASSLGVRLGAGSNQPQHF
cdr3_nt: TGTGCCAGCAGCTTAGGTGTCCGGCTAGGGGCTGGGAGCAATCAGCCCCAGCATTTT

d_call: TRBD2
j_call: TRBJ2-6
clone_size: many
v_call: TRBV25-1
cdr3_aa: CASGTSGAGANVLTF
cdr3_nt: TGTGCCAGCGGGACTAGCGGGGCTGGGGCCAACGTCCTGACTTTC

d_call: -
j_call: TRBJ1-1
clone_size: many
v_call: TRBV29-1
cdr3_aa: CSGGGGWGMNTEAFF
cdr3_nt: TGCAGCGGCGGTGGGGGATGGGGAATGAACACTGAAGCTTTCTTT

d_call: -
j_call: TRBJ1-2
clone_size: many
v_call: TRBV12-3/TRBV12-4
cdr3_aa: CASSSGAGYGYTF
cdr3_nt: TGTGCCAGCAGTTCCGGCGCAGGGTATGGCTACACCTTC

d_call: -
j_call: TRBJ2-7
clone_size: many
v_call: TRBV14
cdr3_aa: CASGLSPYEQYF
cdr3_nt: TGTGCCAGCGGATTAAGCCCCTACGAGCAGTACTTC

d_call: -
j_call: TRBJ2-1
clone_size: few
v_call: TRBV5-1
cdr3_aa: CASSSPLAYNEQFF
cdr3_nt: TGCGCCAGCAGCTCCCCTTTAGCGTACAATGAGCAGTTCTTC

d_call: TRBD1
j_call: TRBJ1-1
clone_size: many
v_call: TRBV6-5
cdr3_aa: CASSYEGAGVEAFF
cdr3_nt: TGTGCCAGCAGTTACGAGGGGGCGGGGGTTGAAGCTTTCTTT

d_call: TRBD1
j_call: TRBJ2-7
clone_size: few
v_call: TRBV10-3
cdr3_aa: CAIRDRGRGYEQYF
cdr3_nt: TGTGCCATCAGGGACAGGGGGAGGGGCTACGAGCAGTACTTC

d_call: TRBD1
j_call: TRBJ1-4
clone_size: many
v_call: TRBV5-1
cdr3_aa: CASSLIGGADEKLFF
cdr3_nt: TGCGCCAGCAGCTTAATAGGGGGCGCCGATGAAAAACTGTTTTTT

d_call: -
j_call: TRBJ1-1
clone_size: many
v_call: TRBV5-1
cdr3_aa: CASSSQGEDRAEAFF
cdr3_nt: TGCGCCAGCAGCTCCCAGGGAGAAGATCGGGCTGAAGCTTTCTTT

d_call: -
j_call: TRBJ2-2
clone_size: many
v_call: TRBV6-5
cdr3_aa: CATARRPNTGELFF
cdr3_nt: TGTGCCACCGCGCGGAGGCCGAACACCGGGGAGCTGTTTTTT

d_call: -
j_call: TRBJ2-7
clone_size: many
v_call: TRBV28
cdr3_aa: CASSLTATYEQYF
cdr3_nt: TGTGCCAGCAGTTTAACAGCAACCTACGAGCAGTACTTC

d_call: TRBD1
j_call: TRBJ2-1
clone_size: many
v_call: TRBV7-2
cdr3_aa: CASSSRQGIGYNEQFF
cdr3_nt: TGTGCCAGCAGCTCACGACAGGGGATTGGGTACAATGAGCAGTTCTTC

d_call: TRBD1
j_call: TRBJ1-2
clone_size: -
v_call: TRBV5-1
cdr3_aa: CASSPGQGPGYTF
cdr3_nt: TGCGCCAGCAGCCCGGGACAGGGGCCTGGCTACACCTTC

d_call: -
j_call: TRBJ2-2
clone_size: many
v_call: TRBV7-8
cdr3_aa: CASSLSGTGELFF
cdr3_nt: TGTGCCAGCAGCTTATCGGGCACCGGGGAGCTGTTTTTT

d_call: TRBD2
j_call: TRBJ2-1
clone_size: -
v_call: TRBV11-3
cdr3_aa: CASSPGNSGGYEQFF
cdr3_nt: TGTGCCAGCAGCCCAGGGAATAGCGGGGGTTATGAGCAGTTCTTC

d_call: -
j_call: TRBJ1-1
clone_size: -
v_call: TRBV11-2
cdr3_aa: CASSLDWAANTEAFF
cdr3_nt: TGTGCCAGCAGCTTAGACTGGGCCGCGAACACTGAAGCTTTCTTT

d_call: -
j_call: TRBJ2-1
clone_size: many
v_call: TRBV18
cdr3_aa: CASHRGTDNEQFF
cdr3_nt: TGTGCCAGCCATCGCGGTACCGACAATGAGCAGTTCTTC

d_call: TRBD2
j_call: TRBJ2-2
clone_size: many
v_call: TRBV7-2
cdr3_aa: CASSLTSGVTGELFF
cdr3_nt: TGTGCCAGCAGCTTAACTAGCGGGGTCACCGGGGAGCTGTTTTTT

d_call: -
j_call: TRBJ1-1
clone_size: many
v_call: TRBV24-1
cdr3_aa: CATSDLQGAAFF
cdr3_nt: TGTGCCACCAGTGATTTGCAGGGAGCGGCTTTCTTT

d_call: TRBD1
j_call: TRBJ1-4
clone_size: many
v_call: TRBV5-1
cdr3_aa: CASSRGGIKTNEKLFF
cdr3_nt: TGCGCCAGCAGCCGAGGGGGCATAAAAACTAATGAAAAACTGTTTTTT

d_call: TRBD2
j_call: TRBJ2-3
clone_size: many
v_call: TRBV20-1
cdr3_aa: CSAAGTSGGATDTQYF
cdr3_nt: TGCAGTGCTGCCGGGACTAGCGGGGGGGCCACAGATACGCAGTATTTT

d_call: TRBD1
j_call: TRBJ2-7
clone_size: many
v_call: TRBV5-1
cdr3_aa: CASSPYYEPGQGTYEQYF
cdr3_nt: TGCGCCAGCAGCCCTTATTATGAACCGGGACAGGGGACCTACGAGCAGTACTTC

d_call: -
j_call: TRBJ2-1
clone_size: many
v_call: TRBV5-1
cdr3_aa: CASSLDSPWNEQFF
cdr3_nt: TGCGCCAGCAGCTTGGATTCTCCTTGGAATGAGCAGTTCTTC